Sequencing of this T cell receptor beta chain was carried out in a study of control samples from healthy donors and cancer patients. The germline V and J ends were trimmed by 0 bases and 4 bases, with 9 bases remaining between them. Germline-derived CDR1 and CDR2 are MNHNY and SVGAGI (reference sequence). CDR3 size: 14 residues. Produced via immunoSEQ multiplex PCR; TCRdb's table is partial and in-frame only. The sample carries around 170,000 clones, around nine tenths recorded once. The rearrangement uses TRBV6-6 and TRBJ2-5; D unclear. This receptor was identified in a woman in her 30s in good health. Sequenced: blood. This CDR3 reads CASSYSRKAETQYF. CDR3 nucleotide sequence: TGTGCCAGCAGTTACTCGAGAAAGGCAGAGACCCAGTACTTC.